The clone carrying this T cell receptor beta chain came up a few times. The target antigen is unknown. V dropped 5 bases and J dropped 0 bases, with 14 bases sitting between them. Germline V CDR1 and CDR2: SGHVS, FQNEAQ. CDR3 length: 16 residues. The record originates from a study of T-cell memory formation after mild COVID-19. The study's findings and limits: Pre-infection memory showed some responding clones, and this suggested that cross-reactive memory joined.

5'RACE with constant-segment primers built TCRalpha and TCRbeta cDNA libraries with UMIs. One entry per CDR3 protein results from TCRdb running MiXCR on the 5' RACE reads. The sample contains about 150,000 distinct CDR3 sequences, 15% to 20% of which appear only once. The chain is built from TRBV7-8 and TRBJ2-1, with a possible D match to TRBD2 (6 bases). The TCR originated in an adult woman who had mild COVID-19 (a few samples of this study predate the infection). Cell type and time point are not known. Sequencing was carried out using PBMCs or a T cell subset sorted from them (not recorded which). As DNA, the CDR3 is TGTGCCAGCAGCAAAGGGAGTAGCGGCTCCTACAATGAGCAGTTCTTC. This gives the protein CASSKGSSGSYNEQFF.